Listed below are T cell receptor beta chains from one sample, sequenced in a study of blood T cell repertoires in COVID-19. TCRdb's table, derived via immunoSEQ multiplex PCR, lists solely in-frame clones and lacks some. Here the sample spans hundreds of thousands of clones, about 87% being singletons. Sequences were obtained from PBMCs or T cells enriched from blood (not recorded which). All receptors derive from a woman in her 50s who had recovered from COVID-19. Both conserved end residues are part of each CDR3. Each record gives: J gene, V gene, D gene, clone size, CDR3 DNA, CDR3 protein. A D gene is named only where the DNA matches it firmly. Size is stated for part of the rows, as once, few or many counts, or as a class when the clone is expanded.

j_gene: TRBJ2-3
v_gene: TRBV20-1
d_gene: TRBD1
abundance: -
CDR3nt: TGCAGTGCTAGTATTTCCGTGCAGGGGGCTCGCACGCAGTATTTT
CDR3aa: CSASISVQGARTQYF

j_gene: TRBJ2-6
v_gene: TRBV10-3
d_gene: TRBD1
abundance: -
CDR3nt: TGTGCCATCAGGGACGGGACAGGGTTCTCTGGGGCCAACGTCCTGACTTTC
CDR3aa: CAIRDGTGFSGANVLTF

j_gene: TRBJ2-1
v_gene: TRBV27
d_gene: TRBD1
abundance: -
CDR3nt: TGTGCCACCAAACAAGACAGGGACCCCTACAATGAGCAGTTCTTC
CDR3aa: CATKQDRDPYNEQFF

j_gene: TRBJ1-5
v_gene: TRBV7-2
d_gene: TRBD1
abundance: -
CDR3nt: TGTGCCAGCAGCTTGGGGACAGGGTTGGTAAATCAGCCCCAGCATTTT
CDR3aa: CASSLGTGLVNQPQHF

j_gene: TRBJ2-7
v_gene: TRBV7-8
d_gene: -
abundance: few
CDR3nt: TGTGCCAGCAGCTCCCCTCGTCGGGGGGCCGAGCAGTACTTC
CDR3aa: CASSSPRRGAEQYF

j_gene: TRBJ1-3
v_gene: TRBV7-9
d_gene: -
abundance: -
CDR3nt: TGTGCCAGCAGCTCATCAGGGTCAGGAAACACCATATATTTT
CDR3aa: CASSSSGSGNTIYF

j_gene: TRBJ1-1
v_gene: TRBV2
d_gene: TRBD1
abundance: -
CDR3nt: TGTGCCAGCAGTGAAAACAGGGGAACTGAAGCTTTCTTT
CDR3aa: CASSENRGTEAFF

j_gene: TRBJ2-1
v_gene: TRBV6-1
d_gene: -
abundance: many
CDR3nt: TGTGCCAGCAGTGAGGCTAGCGAGGCCTACAATGAGCAGTTCTTC
CDR3aa: CASSEASEAYNEQFF

j_gene: TRBJ2-7
v_gene: TRBV5-6
d_gene: -
abundance: once
CDR3nt: TGTGCCAGCAGCTTGTTACAGTCCTACGAGCAGTACTTC
CDR3aa: CASSLLQSYEQYF

j_gene: TRBJ1-2
v_gene: TRBV27
d_gene: TRBD1
abundance: -
CDR3nt: TGTGCCAGCAGTTCCTCCTGGGACAGGGCCCTCGCTAACTATGGCTACACCTTC
CDR3aa: CASSSSWDRALANYGYTF

j_gene: TRBJ1-1
v_gene: TRBV5-1
d_gene: -
abundance: -
CDR3nt: TGCGCCAGCAGCTTCTCTCAGGGTCAGCGAATGAACACTGAAGCTTTCTTT
CDR3aa: CASSFSQGQRMNTEAFF

j_gene: TRBJ1-5
v_gene: TRBV27
d_gene: -
abundance: -
CDR3nt: TGTGCCAGCAGTTTTGGGGGGTACAATCAGCCCCAGCATTTT
CDR3aa: CASSFGGYNQPQHF

j_gene: TRBJ2-5
v_gene: TRBV5-1
d_gene: TRBD2
abundance: -
CDR3nt: TGCGCCAGCAGCTTGGTTGGCGGGGGGGCCGGTGGAGAGACCCAGTACTTC
CDR3aa: CASSLVGGGAGGETQYF

j_gene: TRBJ2-1
v_gene: TRBV12-5
d_gene: TRBD2
abundance: -
CDR3nt: TGTGCTAGTGGTCCGACTAGCGGGGGGGCCAATGAGCAGTTCTTC
CDR3aa: CASGPTSGGANEQFF

j_gene: TRBJ1-2
v_gene: TRBV7-9
d_gene: -
abundance: -
CDR3nt: TGTGCCAGCAGCTTAGTAATCGGGAACGGCTACACCTTC
CDR3aa: CASSLVIGNGYTF

j_gene: TRBJ1-1
v_gene: TRBV3-1/TRBV3-2
d_gene: -
abundance: -
CDR3nt: TGTGCCAGCAGCCAAGGAGAGTACAGGGACGGGACTGAAGCTTTCTTT
CDR3aa: CASSQGEYRDGTEAFF

j_gene: TRBJ2-1
v_gene: TRBV28
d_gene: TRBD1
abundance: -
CDR3nt: TGTGCCAGCACACCTCATCCCGCTGACAGGGCTCGGGAGCAGTTCTTC
CDR3aa: CASTPHPADRAREQFF

j_gene: TRBJ2-1
v_gene: TRBV7-9
d_gene: -
abundance: -
CDR3nt: TGTGCCAGCAGCTTGCCAGCAGGAGAGCAGTTCTTC
CDR3aa: CASSLPAGEQFF

j_gene: TRBJ2-3
v_gene: TRBV30
d_gene: -
abundance: -
CDR3nt: TGTGCCTGGAGTGGTCGGACTCCTGGGAGAGATACGCAGTATTTT
CDR3aa: CAWSGRTPGRDTQYF

j_gene: TRBJ1-5
v_gene: TRBV6-2/TRBV6-3
d_gene: -
abundance: -
CDR3nt: TGTGCCAGCAGTTACGCCGGTCAGCCCCAGCATTTT
CDR3aa: CASSYAGQPQHF

j_gene: TRBJ1-2
v_gene: TRBV5-1
d_gene: -
abundance: -
CDR3nt: TGCGCCAGCAGCTTGGTCGCTCAGGGGATGAACTATGGCTACACCTTC
CDR3aa: CASSLVAQGMNYGYTF

j_gene: TRBJ2-7
v_gene: TRBV19
d_gene: -
abundance: -
CDR3nt: TGTGCCAGTAGTATAATGGCAGACTCCTACGAGCAGTACTTC
CDR3aa: CASSIMADSYEQYF

j_gene: TRBJ2-6
v_gene: TRBV5-1
d_gene: TRBD1
abundance: -
CDR3nt: TGCGCCAGCAGCTTTCGGGGACAGGGGGCGACTGGGGCCAACGTCCTGACTTTC
CDR3aa: CASSFRGQGATGANVLTF

j_gene: TRBJ2-7
v_gene: TRBV5-1
d_gene: -
abundance: -
CDR3nt: TGCGCCAGCAGCCTAGGTCCCCTGGACGAGCAGTACTTC
CDR3aa: CASSLGPLDEQYF

j_gene: TRBJ1-2
v_gene: TRBV11-2
d_gene: TRBD1
abundance: many
CDR3nt: TGTGCCAGCAGCTTAGCTACAGGGGCCGGCTACACCTTC
CDR3aa: CASSLATGAGYTF

j_gene: TRBJ1-5
v_gene: TRBV7-9
d_gene: -
abundance: -
CDR3nt: TGTGCCAGCAGCTTAGGCGGGGATCAGCCCCAGCATTTT
CDR3aa: CASSLGGDQPQHF

j_gene: TRBJ2-1
v_gene: TRBV10-3
d_gene: TRBD2
abundance: -
CDR3nt: TGTGCCATCAGTGCCCCCGGGACTAGCGGATTCAATGAGCAGTTCTTC
CDR3aa: CAISAPGTSGFNEQFF

j_gene: TRBJ1-5
v_gene: TRBV19
d_gene: TRBD1
abundance: -
CDR3nt: TGTGCCAGTGGACAGGGGAGTCAGCCCCAGCATTTT
CDR3aa: CASGQGSQPQHF

j_gene: TRBJ1-2
v_gene: TRBV6-5
d_gene: -
abundance: -
CDR3nt: TGTGCCAGCAGCCGGAGTGGAACCGGGGACTATGGCTACACCTTC
CDR3aa: CASSRSGTGDYGYTF

j_gene: TRBJ2-4
v_gene: TRBV11-2
d_gene: TRBD1
abundance: -
CDR3nt: TGTGCCAGCAGGTTACCGGGACAGCCGGACATTCAGTACTTC
CDR3aa: CASRLPGQPDIQYF

j_gene: TRBJ1-2
v_gene: TRBV18
d_gene: TRBD1
abundance: few
CDR3nt: TGTGCCAGCTCACCAAGGGGACAGCCAAGGGAGGGCTACACCTTC
CDR3aa: CASSPRGQPREGYTF

j_gene: TRBJ1-5
v_gene: TRBV19
d_gene: TRBD1
abundance: -
CDR3nt: TGTGCCAGCCGCCGAGAGGGGGCAGGGGGCAATCAGCCCCAGCATTTT
CDR3aa: CASRREGAGGNQPQHF

j_gene: TRBJ2-2
v_gene: TRBV25-1
d_gene: -
abundance: -
CDR3nt: TGTGCCAGCAGGACAGACACGAACACCGGGGAGCTGTTTTTT
CDR3aa: CASRTDTNTGELFF

j_gene: TRBJ2-2
v_gene: TRBV30
d_gene: TRBD2
abundance: -
CDR3nt: TGTGCCTGGAGTGTCCAGCGGGGGGGCGGTTCCGGGGAGCTGTTTTTT
CDR3aa: CAWSVQRGGGSGELFF

j_gene: TRBJ1-2
v_gene: TRBV19
d_gene: TRBD1
abundance: -
CDR3nt: TGTGCCAGTAGTATTGGGACAGGGTATCCTGGCTACACCTTC
CDR3aa: CASSIGTGYPGYTF

j_gene: TRBJ1-3
v_gene: TRBV2
d_gene: -
abundance: -
CDR3nt: TGTGCCAGCGCAGGCAGCCTTGGAAACACCATATATTTT
CDR3aa: CASAGSLGNTIYF

j_gene: TRBJ1-1
v_gene: TRBV29-1
d_gene: TRBD1
abundance: once
CDR3nt: TGCAGCGTAGCAAGGGGGAGTGCAGGGGGTGAAGCTTTCTTT
CDR3aa: CSVARGSAGGEAFF

j_gene: TRBJ2-1
v_gene: TRBV4-1
d_gene: TRBD2
abundance: -
CDR3nt: TGCGCCAGTGCTAGCTTGGCGGGGGGATCCTACAATGAGCAGTTCTTC
CDR3aa: CASASLAGGSYNEQFF

j_gene: TRBJ1-5
v_gene: TRBV19
d_gene: -
abundance: -
CDR3nt: TGTGCCAGTAGTATCTACTCTCAGGGGCTGTCGAAGCCCCAGCATTTT
CDR3aa: CASSIYSQGLSKPQHF

j_gene: TRBJ2-3
v_gene: TRBV13
d_gene: -
abundance: -
CDR3nt: TGTGCCAGCAGCCCCCCCTTAGAGGCAGATACGCAGTATTTT
CDR3aa: CASSPPLEADTQYF